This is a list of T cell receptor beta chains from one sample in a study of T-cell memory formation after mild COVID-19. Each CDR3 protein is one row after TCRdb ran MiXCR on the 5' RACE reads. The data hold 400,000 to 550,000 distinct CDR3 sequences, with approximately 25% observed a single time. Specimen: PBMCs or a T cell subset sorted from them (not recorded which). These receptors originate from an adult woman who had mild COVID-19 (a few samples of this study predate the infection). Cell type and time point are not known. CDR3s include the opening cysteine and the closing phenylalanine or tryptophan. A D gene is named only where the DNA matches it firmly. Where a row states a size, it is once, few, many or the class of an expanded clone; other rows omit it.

CSVAKGIYGYTF	TGCAGTGTAGCTAAGGGGATCTATGGCTACACCTTC	TRBV20-1	TRBJ1-2	-	few
CASRPGRSTDTQYF	TGTGCCAGCAGACCGGGACGGAGCACAGATACGCAGTATTTT	TRBV12-3/TRBV12-4	TRBJ2-3	-	few
CASSYRQYTGELFF	TGTGCCAGCAGTTACCGACAGTACACCGGGGAGCTGTTTTTT	TRBV6-5	TRBJ2-2	-	few
CASSSNDGDTQYF	TGTGCCAGCAGCTCAAATGACGGGGATACGCAGTATTTT	TRBV7-8	TRBJ2-3	-	few
CASSLSGQGANEQFF	TGTGCCAGCAGTTTATCGGGTCAGGGGGCCAATGAGCAGTTCTTC	TRBV27	TRBJ2-1	TRBD1	-
CATEADTYEQYF	TGTGCCACCGAAGCGGATACCTACGAGCAGTACTTC	TRBV10-3	TRBJ2-7	-	-
CASSYLASGSSSYNEQFF	TGTGCCAGCAGTTACTTGGCTAGCGGGAGTAGCTCCTACAATGAGCAGTTCTTC	TRBV6-5	TRBJ2-1	TRBD2	-
CASSQIATATQYF	TGCGCCAGCAGCCAAATAGCTACAGCGACCCAGTACTTC	TRBV4-1	TRBJ2-5	-	-
CASSLQGALNNEQFF	TGTGCCAGCAGTCTACAGGGGGCCCTAAACAATGAGCAGTTCTTC	TRBV6-2/TRBV6-3	TRBJ2-1	TRBD1	-
CSARSDRGQINEQYF	TGCAGTGCTAGAAGTGATAGGGGACAAATCAACGAGCAGTACTTC	TRBV20-1	TRBJ2-7	-	few
CASSFSTGAYEQYF	TGTGCCAGCAGTTTTTCTACAGGGGCCTACGAGCAGTACTTC	TRBV12-3/TRBV12-4	TRBJ2-7	TRBD1	-
CASSYSSGQSYEQYF	TGTGCCAGCAGTTACTCGTCGGGACAGAGCTACGAGCAGTACTTC	TRBV6-5	TRBJ2-7	TRBD1	-
CSVVSNEQFF	TGCAGCGTTGTCAGTAATGAGCAGTTCTTC	TRBV29-1	TRBJ2-1	-	few
CASSFDNSGIQQFF	TGTGCCAGCAGCTTTGATAATAGCGGGATTCAGCAGTTCTTC	TRBV7-9	TRBJ2-1	TRBD2	-
CASSEGQTQYF	TGTGCCAGCAGTGAGGGTCAGACCCAGTACTTC	TRBV2	TRBJ2-5	-	-
CASSSPRSGANVLTF	TGTGCCAGCAGCTCGCCCCGCTCTGGGGCCAACGTCCTGACTTTC	TRBV7-9	TRBJ2-6	-	-
CASSDGPQGEQYF	TGTGCCAGCAGTGACGGTCCTCAAGGTGAGCAGTACTTC	TRBV2	TRBJ2-7	-	few
CSATTHSGEQYF	TGCAGTGCTACCACCCATAGTGGCGAGCAGTACTTC	TRBV20-1	TRBJ2-7	-	-
CASPSASSSRTDTQYF	TGTGCCAGCCCTTCCGCATCGAGCTCCCGCACAGATACGCAGTATTTT	TRBV12-3/TRBV12-4	TRBJ2-3	-	few
CASSSKTGGWNTIYF	TGTGCCAGCAGCTCTAAGACAGGGGGTTGGAACACCATATATTTT	TRBV7-9	TRBJ1-3	TRBD1	-
CASSYGRAGAQETQYF	TGTGCCAGCAGTTACGGGCGAGCGGGGGCCCAAGAGACCCAGTACTTC	TRBV6-5	TRBJ2-5	TRBD2	few
CATRGENEQFF	TGTGCCACCAGGGGGGAGAATGAGCAGTTCTTC	TRBV7-9	TRBJ2-1	-	few
CASSFGLETQYF	TGTGCCAGCAGTTTTGGATTAGAGACCCAGTACTTC	TRBV12-3/TRBV12-4	TRBJ2-5	-	-
CASSSGQAGGYTF	TGTGCCAGCAGCTCGGGACAGGCAGGAGGCTACACCTTC	TRBV7-2	TRBJ1-2	TRBD1	-
CASSLTGGVANEKLFF	TGTGCCAGCAGCCTAACAGGGGGCGTAGCTAATGAAAAACTGTTTTTT	TRBV7-2	TRBJ1-4	TRBD1	-
CASSSFNPQGKGTEAFF	TGTGCCAGCAGCTCCTTTAATCCTCAGGGTAAGGGCACTGAAGCTTTCTTT	TRBV3-1	TRBJ1-1	-	once
CASRTDAPEQFF	TGTGCCAGCAGAACGGACGCCCCCGAGCAGTTCTTC	TRBV2	TRBJ2-1	-	-
CASSVGGGQPQHF	TGTGCCAGCTCAGTTGGAGGGGGACAGCCCCAGCATTTT	TRBV18	TRBJ1-5	-	few
CAWSKYHEQYF	TGTGCCTGGAGTAAGTACCACGAGCAGTACTTC	TRBV30	TRBJ2-7	-	-
CASSLAGPANYGYTF	TGTGCCAGCAGCTTGGCTGGGCCCGCTAACTATGGCTACACCTTC	TRBV5-6	TRBJ1-2	-	few
CASSSRTGERYNEQFF	TGTGCCAGCTCCTCCAGGACAGGGGAGAGATACAATGAGCAGTTCTTC	TRBV18	TRBJ2-1	TRBD1	-
CSATDLGEQYF	TGCAGTGCTACTGATTTGGGGGAGCAGTACTTC	TRBV20-1	TRBJ2-7	-	-
CATSDPLAGDTDTQYF	TGTGCCACCAGTGATCCACTAGCGGGGGACACAGATACGCAGTATTTT	TRBV24-1	TRBJ2-3	TRBD2	-
CASKDLNEQFF	TGTGCCAGTAAAGATTTAAATGAGCAGTTCTTC	TRBV28	TRBJ2-1	-	-
CASSSGLAGPDTQYF	TGTGCCAGCAGCTCAGGACTAGCGGGACCCGATACGCAGTATTTT	TRBV7-9	TRBJ2-3	TRBD2	-
CSASDRGLGYTF	TGCAGTGCTAGCGACAGGGGGCTTGGCTACACCTTC	TRBV20-1	TRBJ1-2	TRBD1	-
CASSSRGAPYEQYF	TGCGCCAGCAGCTCCCGAGGTGCCCCCTACGAGCAGTACTTC	TRBV5-1	TRBJ2-7	-	-
CASSEAGGPFTDTQYF	TGTGCCAGCAGTGAAGCGGGGGGGCCATTTACAGATACGCAGTATTTT	TRBV2	TRBJ2-3	-	-
CASRKTGNGNQPQHF	TGTGCCAGCAGAAAGACAGGGAATGGCAATCAGCCCCAGCATTTT	TRBV12-3/TRBV12-4	TRBJ1-5	TRBD1	few
CATSRETTGGYTQYF	TGTGCCACCAGCAGAGAGACGACAGGGGGATATACGCAGTATTTT	TRBV15	TRBJ2-3	TRBD1	-
CASSVPGTNTEAFF	TGCGCCAGCAGCGTACCCGGGACGAACACTGAAGCTTTCTTT	TRBV4-1	TRBJ1-1	-	few
CASSDRRETQYF	TGTGCCAGCAGTGACAGGAGGGAGACCCAGTACTTC	TRBV4-2	TRBJ2-5	-	few
CASSYGVLGGNEKLFF	TGTGCCAGCAGTTACGGGGTTCTAGGCGGTAATGAAAAACTGTTTTTT	TRBV6-6	TRBJ1-4	-	few
CASTLGGGYNEQFF	TGTGCCAGCACTTTAGGAGGGGGCTACAATGAGCAGTTCTTC	TRBV6-2/TRBV6-3	TRBJ2-1	-	-
CASSFSGEQYF	TGTGCCAGCAGCTTTTCTGGCGAGCAGTACTTC	TRBV7-2	TRBJ2-7	-	few
CASRAVGVREAFF	TGTGCCAGCAGGGCGGTGGGAGTCCGAGAAGCTTTCTTT	TRBV7-9	TRBJ1-1	-	few
CASSMGTGDEQFF	TGTGCCAGTAGTATGGGGACGGGGGATGAGCAGTTCTTC	TRBV19	TRBJ2-1	-	-
CASSLDSGGPVSKNIQYF	TGCGCCAGCAGCTTGGATTCGGGAGGGCCTGTTTCCAAAAACATTCAGTACTTC	TRBV5-1	TRBJ2-4	TRBD2	many
CATSDLYGGGRDTQYF	TGTGCCACCAGTGATTTGTACGGGGGCGGAAGAGATACGCAGTATTTT	TRBV24-1	TRBJ2-3	-	-